The entry below gives a single T cell receptor beta chain sequence along with its context. The data were obtained in a study of blood T cell repertoires in COVID-19. Trimming took off 0 bases at V and 1 base at J, with 7 bases between the two ends. The CDR3 length is 14 residues. Germline V gives CDR1 SGHRS, CDR2 YFSETQ. Sequencing was performed with immunoSEQ multiplex PCR; in TCRdb, only in-frame clones are kept and a portion is missing. The profile shows 150,000 to 200,000 clones, 83% of them singletons. This TCR was recovered from a woman between 65 and 79 years old with COVID-19, enrolled during active disease. Sequencing was done on a sample of peripheral blood. The V call is TRBV5-1, the J call TRBJ1-1; D is unresolved. CDR3 region: CASSLDTRNTEAFF. The CDR3 DNA reads as TGCGCCAGCAGCTTGGATACAAGGAACACTGAAGCTTTCTTT.